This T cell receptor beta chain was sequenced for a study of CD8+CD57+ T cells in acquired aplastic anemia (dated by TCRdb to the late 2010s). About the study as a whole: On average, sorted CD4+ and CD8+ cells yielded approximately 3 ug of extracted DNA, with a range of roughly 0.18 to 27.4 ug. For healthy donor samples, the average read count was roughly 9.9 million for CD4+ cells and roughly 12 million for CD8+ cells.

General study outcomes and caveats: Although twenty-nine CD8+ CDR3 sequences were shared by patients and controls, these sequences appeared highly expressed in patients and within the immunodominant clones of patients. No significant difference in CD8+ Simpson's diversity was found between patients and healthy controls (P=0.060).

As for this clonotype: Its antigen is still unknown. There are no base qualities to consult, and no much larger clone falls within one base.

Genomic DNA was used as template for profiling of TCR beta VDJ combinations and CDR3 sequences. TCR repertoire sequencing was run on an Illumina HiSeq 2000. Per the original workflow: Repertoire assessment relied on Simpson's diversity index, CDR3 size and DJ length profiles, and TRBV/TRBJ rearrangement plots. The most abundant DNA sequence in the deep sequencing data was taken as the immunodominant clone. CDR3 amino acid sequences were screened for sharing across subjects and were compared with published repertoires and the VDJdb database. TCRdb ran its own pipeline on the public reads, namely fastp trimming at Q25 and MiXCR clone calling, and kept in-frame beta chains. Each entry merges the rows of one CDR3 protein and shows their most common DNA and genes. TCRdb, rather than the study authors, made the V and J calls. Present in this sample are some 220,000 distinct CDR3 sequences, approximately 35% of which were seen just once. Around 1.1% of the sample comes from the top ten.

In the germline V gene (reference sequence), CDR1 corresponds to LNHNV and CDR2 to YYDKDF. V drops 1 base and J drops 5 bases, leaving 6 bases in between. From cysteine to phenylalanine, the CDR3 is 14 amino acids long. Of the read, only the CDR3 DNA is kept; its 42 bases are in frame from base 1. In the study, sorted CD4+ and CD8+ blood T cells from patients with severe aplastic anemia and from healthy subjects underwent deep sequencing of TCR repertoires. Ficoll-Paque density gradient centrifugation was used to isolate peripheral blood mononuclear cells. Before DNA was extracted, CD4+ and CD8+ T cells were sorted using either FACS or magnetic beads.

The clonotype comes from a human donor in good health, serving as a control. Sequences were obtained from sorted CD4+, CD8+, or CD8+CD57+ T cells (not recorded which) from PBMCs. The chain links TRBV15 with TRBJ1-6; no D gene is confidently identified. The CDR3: CATSRGSDNSPLHF. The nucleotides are TGTGCCACCAGCAGAGGAAGTGATAATTCACCCCTCCACTTT.